These 19 T cell receptor beta chains share one sample of origin, sequenced in a study of human T cells and chemical hapten exposure. Time point indicated: healthy volunteer bleed at 2 weeks. Total RNA extraction was carried out from unfractionated whole blood. TCRdb fed the RACE reads into MiXCR, producing one record per CDR3 protein. The table shows about 50,000 distinct CDR3 sequences, with 3.5% to 4.5% occurring only once. Material for sequencing was whole blood. These receptors came from a female donor in good health. Some clones in this sample may be carry-over from other donors' samples.

This clonotype was seen a few times. The CDR3 reads CASTPGRAYTEAFF. CDR3 DNA sequence: TGTGCCAGCACTCCCGGCAGGGCTTACACTGAAGCTTTCTTT. The chain joins TRBV6-6 to TRBJ1-1, with D possibly being TRBD1 (5 bases). The CDR3 covers 14 residues. Trimming pared 7 bases from V and 3 bases from J, leaving 15 bases between. Germline V gives CDR1 MNHNY, CDR2 SVGAGI (reference sequence).

This clonotype was counted many times. The V and J genes are TRBV7-9 and TRBJ1-4; 7 bases match TRBD1. Germline trimming cut 2 bases from V and 4 bases from J; bases unmatched to any gene: 4. Germline V gene lookup returns CDR1 SEHNR and CDR2 FQNEAQ (reference sequence). The CDR3 runs to 15 residues. The CDR3 DNA follows: TGTGCCAGCAGCTTATCTCAGGGGGGTAATGAAAAACTGTTTTTT. Protein product: CASSLSQGGNEKLFF.

V and J are TRBV6-1 and TRBJ2-2; 9 nucleotides agree with TRBD1. Germline V gene lookup returns CDR1 MNHNS and CDR2 SASEGT. Trimming at V came to 6 bases and at J to 3 bases, leaving 11 bases not matched to a gene. The CDR3 covers 17 residues. Here the CDR3 reads CASRPQTGGIYTGELFF. The CDR3 DNA sequence: TGTGCCAGCAGACCCCAAACAGGGGGCATATACACCGGGGAGCTGTTTTTT.

This clonotype appeared many times. This rearrangement joins TRBV20-1 to TRBJ1-5; D gene ambiguous. Trimming removed 6 bases from V and 7 bases from J, with 16 bases in between. The CDR3 consists of 13 residues. The germline V gene has CDR1 DFQATT and CDR2 SNEGSKA (reference sequence). This CDR3 reads CSANRGSNQPQHF. CDR3 nucleotide sequence: TGCAGTGCAAACAGAGGGTCGAACCAGCCCCAGCATTTT.

V is TRBV6-2 or TRBV6-3 and J is TRBJ2-7; D is ambiguous. The V end was cut by 8 bases, the J end by 1 base, with 21 bases between. The germline gives CDR1 MNHEY, CDR2 SVGEGT. The CDR3 is 16 residues long. CDR3 bases: TGTGCCAGCCACGATGGCGGCGATCGGGCGTCCTACGAGCAGTACTTC. Translation gives CASHDGGDRASYEQYF.

This clonotype was observed many times. The CDR3 here is CSAYPDRKDNEQFF. The CDR3 coding sequence is TGCAGCGCCTACCCGGACAGAAAAGACAATGAGCAGTTCTTC. V is TRBV29-1 and J is TRBJ2-1; weak D call: TRBD1 (6 bases). Germline CDR1 SQVTM, CDR2 ANQGSEA. Trimming removed 7 bases at V and 5 bases at J, with 18 bases between. This CDR3 is built from 14 residues.

There are many counts of this clonotype. This chain joins TRBV6-5 and TRBJ1-3, with a weak D call TRBD1 (5 bases). The CDR3 has 14 residues. Trimming pared 4 bases from V and 3 bases from J, leaving 10 bases between. Per the germline V gene, CDR1 is MNHEY and CDR2 is SVGAGI. The CDR3 coding sequence is TGTGCCAGCAGTTCTTGGGGCGGTGGAAACACCATATATTTT. Its protein product is CASSSWGGGNTIYF.

The chain employs TRBV10-3 and TRBJ2-6; a weak D match, TRBD1 (6 bases). Trimming left V 6 bases short and J 0 bases short, with 9 bases between. The CDR3 has 15 residues. Germline CDR1 ENHRY, CDR2 SYGVKD. CDR3 amino acids: CAIRTGPSGANVLTF. For the CDR3, the DNA is TGTGCCATCAGGACAGGCCCCTCTGGGGCCAACGTCCTGACTTTC.

This clonotype appeared many times. This chain connects TRBV27 to TRBJ1-1, with TRBD1 identical over 8 bases. The CDR3 contains 14 residues. J gave up 4 bases and V 6 bases, and 7 bases lay outside the gene matches. Germline-derived CDR1 and CDR2 are MNHEY and SMNVEV (reference sequence). The CDR3 reads CASRVTGGITEAFF. In nucleotides, the CDR3 is TGTGCCAGCAGAGTTACAGGGGGGATCACTGAAGCTTTCTTT.

This clonotype was counted many times. The chain carries TRBV12-3 or TRBV12-4 and TRBJ1-2; D is undetermined. Trimming stripped 5 bases from V and 1 base from J, with 17 bases between. This CDR3 is built from 16 residues. CDR3 in DNA: TGTGCCAGCAGTCTAAACGGAGGGATAGGTAACTATGGCTACACCTTC. It is translated as CASSLNGGIGNYGYTF.

This clonotype was counted many times. The gene calls are TRBV5-1 and TRBJ1-1, with 10 bases identical to TRBD1. Germline lookup yields CDR1 SGHRS and CDR2 YFSETQ. The CDR3 runs to 14 residues. V gave up 4 bases and J gave up 4 bases; unmatched junction bases: 4. The CDR3 DNA is TGCGCCAGCAGCGTGACAGGGGGCACCACTGAAGCTTTCTTT. It yields the protein CASSVTGGTTEAFF.

This clonotype has only a few counts. Possible read error: a much larger clone is one base away. The DNA of the CDR3 is TGCAGTGCTAGAGTTCCAGGGGGTCGTTCTGAAGCTTTCTTT. Residues: CSARVPGGRSEAFF. This sequence joins TRBV20-1 and TRBJ1-1; 7 bases agree with TRBD1. V dropped 1 base and J dropped 6; count of bases not matched to a gene: 8. This CDR3 has 14 residues. Germline CDR1 and CDR2: DFQATT and SNEGSKA (reference sequence).

In its sample, this clonotype was seen a few times. The genes are TRBV30 and TRBJ1-2; D is undetermined. Germline loops: CDR1 GTSNPN, CDR2 SVGIG (reference sequence). The CDR3 extends over 12 amino acids. Trimming left V 2 bases short and J 4 bases short, with 8 bases between. CDR3 sequence (DNA): TGTGCCTGGAGTTTGTCGGCCTATGGCTACACCTTC. Protein sequence: CAWSLSAYGYTF.

This clonotype was counted many times. J is TRBJ2-3 and V is TRBV20-1, with a tentative D call TRBD2 (6 bases). V was clipped by 5 bases and J by 6 bases, with 18 bases between them. CDR3 size: 14 residues. Germline assignment: CDR1 DFQATT and CDR2 SNEGSKA (reference sequence). CDR3 region: CSAGRDSPMDTQYF. The CDR3 nucleotides are TGCAGTGCTGGCCGGGACTCGCCTATGGATACGCAGTATTTT.

This clonotype was detected ten times or more. This chain joins TRBV5-1 and TRBJ1-5, with no clear D. CDR3 length: 13 amino acids. In germline, CDR1 is SGHRS, CDR2 YFSETQ. Deletions cut 0 bases from V and 4 bases from J, with 5 bases between. The CDR3 nucleotides are TGCGCCAGCAGCTTGGCAGGTAATCAGCCCCAGCATTTT. Translation gives CASSLAGNQPQHF.

In regard to this clonotype: A single base separates this from a much larger clone, so it may be a read error. V is TRBV27 and J is TRBJ1-5; a possible D gene is TRBD1 (6 bases). V was cut by 5 bases and J by 6 bases, with 14 bases left in between. The CDR3 consists of 14 residues. Per the germline V gene, CDR1 is MNHEY and CDR2 is SMNVEV (reference sequence). The CDR3 protein is CASSLGRGSQPQHF. The CDR3, as DNA: TGTGCCAGCAGTCTAGGCAGGGGTAGTCAGCCCCAGCATTTT.

This clonotype was counted a few times. The genes are TRBV28 and TRBJ1-3, with a weak D call TRBD1 (5 bases). The germline V and J ends were trimmed by 4 bases and 4 bases, with 17 bases remaining between them. The CDR3 contains 16 residues. Per the germline V gene, CDR1 is MDHEN and CDR2 is SYDVKM. The DNA of the CDR3 is TGTGCCAGCAGTTCACTACCCCAGGGTACGGGAAACACCATATATTTT. It specifies CASSSLPQGTGNTIYF.

This clonotype was seen many times. Written as DNA, the CDR3 is TGTGCCAGCAGTTACCGGGGGCCGGGGCTAGCGGGGAGGAATACGCAGTATTTT. The encoded protein is CASSYRGPGLAGRNTQYF. The V call is TRBV7-2, the J call TRBJ2-3, with 9 bases matching TRBD2. The CDR3 spans 18 residues. V trimming: 6 bases; J trimming: 7 bases; junction bases outside the gene matches: 20. Germline values: CDR1 SGHTA, CDR2 FQGNSA.

In this sample, this clonotype turned up a few times. The chain recombines TRBV7-3 with TRBJ1-1; 8 bases fit TRBD1. Germline V gene sequence: CDR1 SGHTA, CDR2 FQGTGA. The V segment lost 5 bases and the J segment 3 bases; nucleotides outside the gene matches: 11. The CDR3 is 16 amino acids. The CDR3 loop reads CASSPARPRGHTEAFF. The CDR3 DNA is TGTGCCAGCAGCCCAGCACGCCCCAGGGGGCACACTGAAGCTTTCTTT.